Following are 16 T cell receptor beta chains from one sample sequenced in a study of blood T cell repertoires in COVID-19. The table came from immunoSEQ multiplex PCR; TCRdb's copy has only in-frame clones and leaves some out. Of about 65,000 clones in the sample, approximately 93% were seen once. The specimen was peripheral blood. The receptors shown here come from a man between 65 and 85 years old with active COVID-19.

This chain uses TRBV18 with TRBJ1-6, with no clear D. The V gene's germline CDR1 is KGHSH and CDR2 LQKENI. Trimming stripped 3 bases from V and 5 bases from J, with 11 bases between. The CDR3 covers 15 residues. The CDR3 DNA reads TGTGCCAGCTCACCGGGCGGAGGGAATAATTCACCCCTCCACTTT. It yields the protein CASSPGGGNNSPLHF.

As DNA, the CDR3 is TGCGCCAGCAGCTCTCGACGCGATGACAGGGCTGTTGAAGCTTTCTTT. This translates into CASSSRRDDRAVEAFF. This chain uses TRBV5-1 with TRBJ1-1; 7 bases map to TRBD1. The V segment lost 3 bases and the J segment 7 bases; nucleotides outside the gene matches: 15. Per germline, CDR1 SGHRS and CDR2 YFSETQ. The CDR3 is 16 residues long. The whole variable domain, remainder taken from reference TRBV5-1 and TRBJ1-1, is KAGVTQTPRYLIKTRGQQVTLSCSPISGHRSVSWYQQTPGQGLQFLFEYFSETQRNKGNFPGRFSGRQFSNSRSEMNVSTLELGDSALYLCASSSRRDDRAVEAFFGQGTRLTVV.

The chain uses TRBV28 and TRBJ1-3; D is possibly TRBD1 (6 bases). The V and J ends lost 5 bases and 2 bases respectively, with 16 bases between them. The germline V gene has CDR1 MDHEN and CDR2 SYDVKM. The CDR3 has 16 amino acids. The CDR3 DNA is TGTGCCAGCAGTCCCCGGGACATTCGCGCTGGAAACACCATATATTTT. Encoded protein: CASSPRDIRAGNTIYF. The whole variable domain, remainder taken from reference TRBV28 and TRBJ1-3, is DVKVTQSSRYLVKRTGEKVFLECVQDMDHENMFWYRQDPGLGLRLIYFSYDVKMKEKGDIPEGYSVSREKKERFSLILESASTNQTSMYLCASSPRDIRAGNTIYFGEGSWLTVV.

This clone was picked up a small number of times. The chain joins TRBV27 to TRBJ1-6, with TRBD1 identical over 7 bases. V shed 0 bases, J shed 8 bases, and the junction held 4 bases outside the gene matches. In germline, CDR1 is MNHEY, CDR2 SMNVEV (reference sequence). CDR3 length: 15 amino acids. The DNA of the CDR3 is TGTGCCAGCAGTTTATCGGGGGACAGCTATTCACCCCTCCACTTT. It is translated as CASSLSGDSYSPLHF.

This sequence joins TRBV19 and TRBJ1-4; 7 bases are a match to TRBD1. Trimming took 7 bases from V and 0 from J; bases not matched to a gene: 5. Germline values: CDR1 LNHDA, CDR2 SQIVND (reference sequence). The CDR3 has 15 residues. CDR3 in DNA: TGTGCCAGTACGCACACAGGGGCAACTAATGAAAAACTGTTTTTT. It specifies CASTHTGATNEKLFF.

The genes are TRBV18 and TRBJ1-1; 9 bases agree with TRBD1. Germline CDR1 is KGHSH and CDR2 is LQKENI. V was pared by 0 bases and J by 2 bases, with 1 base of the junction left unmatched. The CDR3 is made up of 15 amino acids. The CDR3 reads CASSPPGQGNTEAFF. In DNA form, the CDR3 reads TGTGCCAGCTCACCACCGGGACAGGGTAACACTGAAGCTTTCTTT.

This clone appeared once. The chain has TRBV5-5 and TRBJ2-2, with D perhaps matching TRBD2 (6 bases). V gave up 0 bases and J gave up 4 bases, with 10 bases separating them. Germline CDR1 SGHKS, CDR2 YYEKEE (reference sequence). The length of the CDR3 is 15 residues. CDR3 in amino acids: CASSLAAGTTGELFF. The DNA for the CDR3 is TGTGCCAGCAGCTTGGCGGCGGGGACCACCGGGGAGCTGTTTTTT.

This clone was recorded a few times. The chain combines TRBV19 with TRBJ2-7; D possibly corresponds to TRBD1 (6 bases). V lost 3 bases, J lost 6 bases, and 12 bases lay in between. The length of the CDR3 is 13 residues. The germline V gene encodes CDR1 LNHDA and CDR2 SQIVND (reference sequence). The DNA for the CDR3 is TGTGCCAGTAGTATGAAACAGGGAACCGAGCAGTACGTC. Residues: CASSMKQGTEQYV.

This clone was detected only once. DNA for the CDR3: TGTGCCAGCAGTGAAGCTCGAGGGAACACCGGGGAGCTGTTTTTT. Translation: CASSEARGNTGELFF. This sequence joins TRBV2 and TRBJ2-2; no reliable D call. Trimming pared 0 bases from V and 1 base from J, leaving 6 bases between. The CDR3 is 15 residues long. CDR1 and CDR2 (germline): SNHLY, FYNNEI. The full variable domain, with the rest looked up from reference TRBV2 and TRBJ2-2, is EPEVTQTPSHQVTQMGQEVILRCVPISNHLYFYWYRQILGQKVEFLVSFYNNEISEKSEIFDDQFSVERPDGSNFTLKIRSTKLEDSAMYFCASSEARGNTGELFFGEGSRLTVL.

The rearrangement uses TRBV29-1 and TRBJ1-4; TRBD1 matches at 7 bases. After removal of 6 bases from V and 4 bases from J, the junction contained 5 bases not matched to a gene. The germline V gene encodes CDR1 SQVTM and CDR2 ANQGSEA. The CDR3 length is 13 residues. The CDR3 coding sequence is TGCAGCGTGGAGGACAGGAATAATGAAAAACTGTTTTTT. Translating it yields CSVEDRNNEKLFF.

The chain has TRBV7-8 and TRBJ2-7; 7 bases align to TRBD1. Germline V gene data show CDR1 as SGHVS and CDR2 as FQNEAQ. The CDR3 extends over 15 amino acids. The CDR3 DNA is TGTGCCAGCAGTTTAGGGACAGCCTCCTACTACGAGCAGTACGTC. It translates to CASSLGTASYYEQYV.

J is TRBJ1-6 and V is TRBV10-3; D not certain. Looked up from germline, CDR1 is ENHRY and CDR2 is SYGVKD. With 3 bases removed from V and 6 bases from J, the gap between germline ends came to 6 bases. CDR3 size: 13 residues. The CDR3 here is CAISDRSNSPLHF. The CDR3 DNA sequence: TGTGCCATCAGTGACCGTTCTAATTCACCCCTCCACTTT.

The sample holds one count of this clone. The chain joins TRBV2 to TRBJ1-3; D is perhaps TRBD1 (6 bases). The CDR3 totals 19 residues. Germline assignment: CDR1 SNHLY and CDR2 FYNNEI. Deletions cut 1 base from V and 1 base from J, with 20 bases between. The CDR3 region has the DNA TGTGCCAGCAGTGAAGGTGTGGGACAAATAATCTTGTCTGGAAACACCATATATTTT. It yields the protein CASSEGVGQIILSGNTIYF. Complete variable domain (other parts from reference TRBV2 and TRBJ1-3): EPEVTQTPSHQVTQMGQEVILRCVPISNHLYFYWYRQILGQKVEFLVSFYNNEISEKSEIFDDQFSVERPDGSNFTLKIRSTKLEDSAMYFCASSEGVGQIILSGNTIYFGEGSWLTVV.

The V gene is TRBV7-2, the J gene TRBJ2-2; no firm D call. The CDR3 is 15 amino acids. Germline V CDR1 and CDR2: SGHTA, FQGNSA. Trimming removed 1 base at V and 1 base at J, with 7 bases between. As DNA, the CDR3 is TGTGCCAGCAGCTTAGGGCAGTTGAACACCGGGGAGCTGTTTTTT. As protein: CASSLGQLNTGELFF.

CDR3 in DNA: TGTGCCAGCAGTTACCAACAGGGAGACGGTGGCTACACCTTC. Translating gives CASSYQQGDGGYTF. This chain links TRBV6-5 with TRBJ1-2; maybe TRBD1 (6 bases). Germline CDR1 is MNHEY and CDR2 is SVGAGI. The V gene lost 2 bases and the J gene lost 7 bases, with 14 bases spanning the gap. This CDR3 region has 14 residues.

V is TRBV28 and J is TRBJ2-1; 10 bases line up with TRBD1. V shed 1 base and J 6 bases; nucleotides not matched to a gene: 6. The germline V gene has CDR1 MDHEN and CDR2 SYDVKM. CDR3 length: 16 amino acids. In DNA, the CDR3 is TGTGCCAGCAGTTTATACCCCGGGACAGGGGCCAATGAGCAGTTCTTC. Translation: CASSLYPGTGANEQFF.